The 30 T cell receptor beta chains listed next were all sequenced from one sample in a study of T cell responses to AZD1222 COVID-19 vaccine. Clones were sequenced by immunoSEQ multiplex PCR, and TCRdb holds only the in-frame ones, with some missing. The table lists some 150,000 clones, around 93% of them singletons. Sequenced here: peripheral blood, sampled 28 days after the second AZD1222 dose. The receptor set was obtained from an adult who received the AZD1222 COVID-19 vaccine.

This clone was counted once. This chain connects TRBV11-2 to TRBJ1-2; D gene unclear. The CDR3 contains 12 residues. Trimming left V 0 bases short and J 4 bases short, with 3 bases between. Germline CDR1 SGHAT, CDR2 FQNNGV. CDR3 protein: CASSLESYGYTF. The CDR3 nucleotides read TGTGCCAGCAGCTTAGAAAGCTATGGCTACACCTTC.

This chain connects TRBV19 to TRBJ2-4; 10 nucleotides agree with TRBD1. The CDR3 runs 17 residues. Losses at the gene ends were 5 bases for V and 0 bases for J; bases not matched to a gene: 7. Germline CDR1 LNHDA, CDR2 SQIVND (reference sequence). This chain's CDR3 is CASSPSGQGIAKNIQYF. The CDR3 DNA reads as TGTGCCAGTAGTCCGTCGGGACAGGGGATAGCCAAAAACATTCAGTACTTC.

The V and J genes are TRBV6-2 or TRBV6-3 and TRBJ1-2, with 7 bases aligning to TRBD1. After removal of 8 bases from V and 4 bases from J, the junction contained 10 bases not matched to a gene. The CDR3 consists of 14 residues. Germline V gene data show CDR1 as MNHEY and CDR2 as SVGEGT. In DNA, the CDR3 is TGTGCCAGCGGCCCAGGGGGAACTCTCTATGGCTACACCTTC. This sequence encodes CASGPGGTLYGYTF.

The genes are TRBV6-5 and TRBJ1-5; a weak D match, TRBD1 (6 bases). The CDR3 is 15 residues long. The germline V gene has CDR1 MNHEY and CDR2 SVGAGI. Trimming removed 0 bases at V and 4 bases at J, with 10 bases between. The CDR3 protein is CASSYSGAPNQPQHF. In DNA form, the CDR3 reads TGTGCCAGCAGTTACTCGGGGGCTCCGAATCAGCCCCAGCATTTT.

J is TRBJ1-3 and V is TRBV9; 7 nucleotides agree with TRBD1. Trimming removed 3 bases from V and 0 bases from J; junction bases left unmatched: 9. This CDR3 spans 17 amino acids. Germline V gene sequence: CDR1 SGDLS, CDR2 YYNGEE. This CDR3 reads CASSGADRPSSGNTIYF. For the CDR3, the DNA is TGTGCCAGCAGCGGGGCGGACAGGCCGAGCTCTGGAAACACCATATATTTT.

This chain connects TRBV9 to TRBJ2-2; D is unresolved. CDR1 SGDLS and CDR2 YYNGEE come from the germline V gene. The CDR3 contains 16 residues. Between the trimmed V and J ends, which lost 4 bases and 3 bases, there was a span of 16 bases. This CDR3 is CASSPRSGWDTGELFF. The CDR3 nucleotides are TGTGCCAGCAGCCCCCGGTCGGGTTGGGACACCGGGGAGCTGTTTTTT. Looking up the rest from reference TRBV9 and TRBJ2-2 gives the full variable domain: DSGVTQTPKHLITATGQRVTLRCSPRSGDLSVYWYQQSLDQGLQFLIQYYNGEERAKGNILERFSAQQFPDLHSELNLSSLELGDSALYFCASSPRSGWDTGELFFGEGSRLTVL.

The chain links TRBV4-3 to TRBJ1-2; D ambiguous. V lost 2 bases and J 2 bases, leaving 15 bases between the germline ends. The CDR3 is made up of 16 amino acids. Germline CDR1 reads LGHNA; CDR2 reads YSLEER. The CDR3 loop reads CASSQTGGSQNYGYTF. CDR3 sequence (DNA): TGCGCCAGCAGCCAAACCGGCGGCAGTCAGAACTATGGCTACACCTTC.

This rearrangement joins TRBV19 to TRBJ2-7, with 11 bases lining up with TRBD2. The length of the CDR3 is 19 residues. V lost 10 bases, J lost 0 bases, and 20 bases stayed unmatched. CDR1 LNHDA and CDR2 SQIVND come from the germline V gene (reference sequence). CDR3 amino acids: CATRGGVAGGPIVSYEQYF. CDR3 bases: TGTGCCACCCGGGGGGGAGTAGCGGGAGGGCCGATCGTCTCCTACGAGCAGTACTTC. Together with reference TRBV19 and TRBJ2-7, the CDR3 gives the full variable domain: DGGITQSPKYLFRKEGQNVTLSCEQNLNHDAMYWYRQDPGQGLRLIYYSQIVNDFQKGDIAEGYSVSREKKESFPLTVTSAQKNPTAFYLCATRGGVAGGPIVSYEQYFGPGTRLTVT.

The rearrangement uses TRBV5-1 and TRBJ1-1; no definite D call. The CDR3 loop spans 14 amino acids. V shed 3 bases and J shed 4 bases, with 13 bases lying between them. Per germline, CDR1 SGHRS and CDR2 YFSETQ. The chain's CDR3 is CASSWGQGSTEAFF. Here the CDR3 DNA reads TGCGCCAGCAGCTGGGGTCAAGGGTCCACTGAAGCTTTCTTT.

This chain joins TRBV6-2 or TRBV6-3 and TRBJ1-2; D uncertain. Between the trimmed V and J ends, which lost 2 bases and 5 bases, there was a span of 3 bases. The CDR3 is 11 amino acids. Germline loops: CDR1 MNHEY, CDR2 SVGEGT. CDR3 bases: TGTGCCAGCAGTTACGAGTATGGCTACACCTTC. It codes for CASSYEYGYTF.

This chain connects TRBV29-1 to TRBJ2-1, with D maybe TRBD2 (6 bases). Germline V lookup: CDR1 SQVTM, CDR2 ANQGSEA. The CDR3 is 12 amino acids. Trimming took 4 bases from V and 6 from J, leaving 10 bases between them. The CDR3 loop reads CSVGDSGNEQFF. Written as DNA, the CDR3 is TGCAGCGTTGGTGATAGCGGCAATGAGCAGTTCTTC.

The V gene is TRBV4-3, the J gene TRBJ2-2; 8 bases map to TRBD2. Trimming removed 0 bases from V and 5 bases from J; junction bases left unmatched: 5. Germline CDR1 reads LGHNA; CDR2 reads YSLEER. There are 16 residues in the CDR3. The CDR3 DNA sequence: TGCGCCAGCAGCCAAGAAGTAGCGGGATTAACCGGGGAGCTGTTTTTT. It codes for CASSQEVAGLTGELFF.

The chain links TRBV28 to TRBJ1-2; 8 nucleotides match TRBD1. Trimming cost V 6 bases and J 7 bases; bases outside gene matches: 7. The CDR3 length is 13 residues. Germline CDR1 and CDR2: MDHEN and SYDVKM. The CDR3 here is CASRDTGGFGYTF. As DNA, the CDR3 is TGTGCCAGCAGGGACACAGGGGGATTTGGCTACACCTTC.

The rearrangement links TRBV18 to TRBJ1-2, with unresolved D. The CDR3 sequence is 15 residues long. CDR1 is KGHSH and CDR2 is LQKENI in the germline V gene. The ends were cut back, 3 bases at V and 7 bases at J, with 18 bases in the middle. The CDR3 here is CASSPGMAGNGGYTF. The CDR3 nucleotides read TGTGCCAGCTCACCTGGGATGGCGGGGAATGGTGGCTACACCTTC.

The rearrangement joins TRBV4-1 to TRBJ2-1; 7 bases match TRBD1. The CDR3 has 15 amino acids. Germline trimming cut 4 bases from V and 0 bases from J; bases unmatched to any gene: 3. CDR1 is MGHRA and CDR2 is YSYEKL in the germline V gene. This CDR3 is CASSLPGGSYNEQFF. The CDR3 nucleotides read TGCGCCAGCAGCCTCCCAGGGGGCTCCTACAATGAGCAGTTCTTC.

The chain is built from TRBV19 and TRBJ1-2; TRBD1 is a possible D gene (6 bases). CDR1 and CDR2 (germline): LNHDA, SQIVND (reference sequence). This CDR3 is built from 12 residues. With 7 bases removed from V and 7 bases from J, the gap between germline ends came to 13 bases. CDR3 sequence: CASTTGTSGYTF. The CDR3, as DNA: TGTGCCAGTACCACCGGGACATCTGGCTACACCTTC.

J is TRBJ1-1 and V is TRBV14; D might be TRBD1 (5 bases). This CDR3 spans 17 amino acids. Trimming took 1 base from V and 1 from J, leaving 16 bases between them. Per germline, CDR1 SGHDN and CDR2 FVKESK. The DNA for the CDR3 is TGTGCCAGCAGCCAAGCCGAATTGACAGAACCGAACACTGAAGCTTTCTTT. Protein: CASSQAELTEPNTEAFF. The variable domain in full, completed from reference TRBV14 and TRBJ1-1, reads EAGVTQFPSHSVIEKGQTVTLRCDPISGHDNLYWYRRVMGKEIKFLLHFVKESKQDESGMPNNRFLAERTGGTYSTLKVQPAELEDSGVYFCASSQAELTEPNTEAFFGQGTRLTVV.

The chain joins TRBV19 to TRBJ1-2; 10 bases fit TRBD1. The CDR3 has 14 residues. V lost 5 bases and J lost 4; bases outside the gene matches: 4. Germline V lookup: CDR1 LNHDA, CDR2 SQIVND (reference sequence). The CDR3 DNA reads TGTGCCAGTAGTGACAGGGGGCAGGGCTATGGCTACACCTTC. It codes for CASSDRGQGYGYTF. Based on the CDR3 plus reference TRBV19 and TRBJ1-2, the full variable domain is DGGITQSPKYLFRKEGQNVTLSCEQNLNHDAMYWYRQDPGQGLRLIYYSQIVNDFQKGDIAEGYSVSREKKESFPLTVTSAQKNPTAFYLCASSDRGQGYGYTFGSGTRLTVV.

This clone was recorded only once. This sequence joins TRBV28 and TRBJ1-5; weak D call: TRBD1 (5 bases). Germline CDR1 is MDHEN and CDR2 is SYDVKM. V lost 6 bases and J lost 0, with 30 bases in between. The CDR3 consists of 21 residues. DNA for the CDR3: TGTGCCAGCAGCCCGCGCTTTTTCGTCAGGGTGGGGGAATATAGCAATCAGCCCCAGCATTTT. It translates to CASSPRFFVRVGEYSNQPQHF.

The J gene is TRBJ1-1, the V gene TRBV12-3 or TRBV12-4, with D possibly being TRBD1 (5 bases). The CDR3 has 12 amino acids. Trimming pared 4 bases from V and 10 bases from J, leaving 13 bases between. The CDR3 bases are TGTGCCAGCAGTTCCGCATGGAGGGGAGCTTTCTTT. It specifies CASSSAWRGAFF.

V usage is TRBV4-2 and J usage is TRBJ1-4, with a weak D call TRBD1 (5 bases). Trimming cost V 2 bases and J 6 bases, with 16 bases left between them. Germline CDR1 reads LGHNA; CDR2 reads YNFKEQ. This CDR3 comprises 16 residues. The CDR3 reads CASSQSFRDGDEKLFF. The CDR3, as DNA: TGTGCCAGCAGCCAATCTTTTAGGGACGGCGATGAAAAACTGTTTTTT.

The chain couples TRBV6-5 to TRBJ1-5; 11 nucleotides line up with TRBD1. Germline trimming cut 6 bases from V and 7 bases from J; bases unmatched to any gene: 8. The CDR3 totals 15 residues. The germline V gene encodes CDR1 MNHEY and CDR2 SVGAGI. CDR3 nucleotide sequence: TGTGCCAGCAGCTCCGGGACAGGGGGTTTCCAGCCCCAGCATTTT. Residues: CASSSGTGGFQPQHF.

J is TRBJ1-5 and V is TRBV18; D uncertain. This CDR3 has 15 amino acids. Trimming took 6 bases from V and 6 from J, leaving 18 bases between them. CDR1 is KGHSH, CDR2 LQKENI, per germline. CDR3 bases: TGTGCCAGCTCGGAGTCCCTCCCCCCTACTCAGCCCCAGCATTTT. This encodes CASSESLPPTQPQHF.

The CDR3 DNA reads as TGTGCCAGCAGTTTCCTGACAGGGGTCGGTCCCGGGGAGCTGTTTTTT. Translating gives CASSFLTGVGPGELFF. This chain uses TRBV28 with TRBJ2-2; 8 bases match TRBD1. The CDR3 totals 16 residues. In germline, CDR1 is MDHEN, CDR2 SYDVKM. Germline trimming cut 3 bases from V and 6 bases from J; bases unmatched to any gene: 9.

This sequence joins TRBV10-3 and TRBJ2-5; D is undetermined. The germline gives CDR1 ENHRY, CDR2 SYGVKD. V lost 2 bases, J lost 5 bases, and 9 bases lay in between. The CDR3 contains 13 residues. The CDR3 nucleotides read TGTGCCATCAGTGAGGGGATTGGGGAGACCCAGTACTTC. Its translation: CAISEGIGETQYF.

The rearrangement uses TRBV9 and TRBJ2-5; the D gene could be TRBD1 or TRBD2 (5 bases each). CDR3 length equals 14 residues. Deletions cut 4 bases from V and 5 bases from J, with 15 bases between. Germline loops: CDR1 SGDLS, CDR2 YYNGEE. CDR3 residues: CASSPVGERETQYF. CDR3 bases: TGTGCCAGCAGCCCGGTGGGGGAGCGGGAGACCCAGTACTTC.

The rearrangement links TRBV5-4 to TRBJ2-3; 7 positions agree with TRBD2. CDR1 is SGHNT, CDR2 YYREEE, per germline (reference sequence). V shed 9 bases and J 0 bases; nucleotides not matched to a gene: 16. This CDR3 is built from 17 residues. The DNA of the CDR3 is TGTGCCACCACGGGAAAGGGAGGGAGTGCTAGCACAGATACGCAGTATTTT. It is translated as CATTGKGGSASTDTQYF.

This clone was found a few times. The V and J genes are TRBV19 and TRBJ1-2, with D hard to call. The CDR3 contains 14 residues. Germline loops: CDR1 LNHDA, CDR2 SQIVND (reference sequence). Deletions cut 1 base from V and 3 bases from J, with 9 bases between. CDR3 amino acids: CASSIGPGDYGYTF. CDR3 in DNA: TGTGCCAGTAGTATAGGGCCGGGTGACTATGGCTACACCTTC.

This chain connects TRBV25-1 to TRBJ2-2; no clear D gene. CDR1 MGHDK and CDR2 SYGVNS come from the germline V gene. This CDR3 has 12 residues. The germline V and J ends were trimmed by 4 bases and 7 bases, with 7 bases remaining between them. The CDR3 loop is CASSGTVGELFF. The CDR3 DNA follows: TGTGCCAGCAGTGGGACCGTCGGGGAGCTGTTTTTT.

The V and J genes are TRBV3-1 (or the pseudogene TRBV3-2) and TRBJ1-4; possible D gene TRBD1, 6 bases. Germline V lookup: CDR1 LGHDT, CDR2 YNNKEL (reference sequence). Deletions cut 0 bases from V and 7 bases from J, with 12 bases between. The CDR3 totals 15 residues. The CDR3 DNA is TGTGCCAGCAGCCAAGAAAGGCAGGGGTTTGAAAAACTGTTTTTT. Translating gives CASSQERQGFEKLFF.